This T cell receptor (beta chain) was sequenced for a study of response to subunit inactivated influenza vaccine. Study conclusions and caveats: Each seasonal influenza vaccination, the authors suggested, recruits few new T cells.

With 0 bases removed from V and 3 bases from J, the gap between germline ends came to 9 bases. The CDR3 is 14 residues long. CDR1 SGHDN and CDR2 FVKESK come from the germline V gene. TCRdb reprocessed the RT-PCR reads via MiXCR and lists one record per CDR3 protein. The sample has about 700,000 distinct CDR3 sequences, approximately 13% seen once; the top ten hold around 6.5%. This clonotype has a count of ten or more. Its antigen is unknown. This TCR was recovered from a man in his fifties who received an inactivated influenza vaccine. The sequences come from PBMCs from blood, collected 14 to 15 days before vaccination. The chain employs TRBV14 and TRBJ2-7; no clear D gene. CDR3 amino acids: CASSQDHGDYEQYF. The DNA for the CDR3 is TGTGCCAGCAGCCAAGACCACGGAGACTACGAGCAGTACTTC.